One sample yielded the 12 T cell receptor beta chains listed below, sequenced in a study of technical replicates of blood from a few donors. The method was immunoSEQ multiplex PCR; TCRdb's version includes in-frame clones alone and lacks a portion of them. The sample lists just over 70,000 clones, around 95% seen once, with 0.39% in the top ten. The material sequenced was T cells isolated from PBMCs. Receptor source: a human donor in good health.

The gene calls are TRBV10-2 and TRBJ1-5; D remains ambiguous. The CDR3 spans 12 residues. Trimming took 0 bases from V and 11 from J, leaving 8 bases between them. The V gene's germline CDR1 is WSHSY and CDR2 SAAADI. The CDR3 DNA follows: TGCGCCAGCAGTGAGTCTCCGGGAGCCCAGCATTTT. This sequence encodes CASSESPGAQHF.

As DNA, the CDR3 is TGCGCCAGCAGCCTCCGGGGGGCTAGCACTGAAGCTTTCTTT. Its translation is CASSLRGASTEAFF. This rearrangement joins TRBV4-1 to TRBJ1-1; possibly TRBD1 for D (6 bases). The CDR3 length is 14 residues. V was shortened by 4 bases and J by 4 bases, with 13 bases between the two germline ends. CDR1 is MGHRA, CDR2 YSYEKL, per germline.

The chain couples TRBV9 to TRBJ2-3, with D possibly matching TRBD2 (6 bases). The CDR3 extends over 15 amino acids. Trimming took 0 bases from V and 6 from J, leaving 14 bases between them. CDR1 and CDR2 from the germline V gene are SGDLS and YYNGEE. The CDR3 sequence: CASSVGGEKYDTQYF. The CDR3 DNA follows: TGTGCCAGCAGCGTAGGGGGGGAGAAATACGATACGCAGTATTTT.

The chain joins TRBV5-6 to TRBJ1-2, with TRBD1 as a possible D gene (5 bases). The germline V gene encodes CDR1 SGHDT and CDR2 YYEEEE. This CDR3 has 13 amino acids. V lost 2 bases and J 3 bases, leaving 8 bases between the germline ends. CDR3 sequence: CASSLGDYYGYTF. The DNA of the CDR3 is TGTGCCAGCAGCTTAGGGGATTACTATGGCTACACCTTC.

This rearrangement joins TRBV9 to TRBJ1-5; possibly TRBD1 for D (6 bases). The V and J ends lost 4 bases and 0 bases respectively, with 8 bases between them. Germline-derived CDR1 and CDR2 are SGDLS and YYNGEE. The CDR3 is made up of 14 amino acids. The CDR3 protein is CASSSGVSNQPQHF. The CDR3 DNA reads TGTGCCAGCAGCTCAGGGGTTAGCAATCAGCCCCAGCATTTT.

The rearrangement links TRBV10-3 to TRBJ1-1, with D tentatively TRBD1 (6 bases). The ends were cut back, 6 bases at V and 2 bases at J, with 10 bases in the middle. This CDR3 contains 13 residues. Germline CDR1 ENHRY, CDR2 SYGVKD. The CDR3, as DNA: TGTGCCATCAGAACGGGACAAAACACTGAAGCTTTCTTT. As protein: CAIRTGQNTEAFF.

The chain recombines TRBV4-2 with TRBJ2-2; a possible D gene is TRBD2 (6 bases). V lost 4 bases and J 2 bases, leaving 20 bases between the germline ends. The CDR3 sequence is 18 residues long. Germline V gene sequence: CDR1 LGHNA, CDR2 YNFKEQ. The CDR3, as DNA: TGTGCCAGCAGCCCACAATGGGGAGGAGAAGGTAACACCGGGGAGCTGTTTTTT. Its protein product is CASSPQWGGEGNTGELFF.

This clone was counted once. J is TRBJ2-1 and V is TRBV19; 14 positions agree with TRBD2. This CDR3 has 17 amino acids. Germline CDR1 LNHDA, CDR2 SQIVND (reference sequence). V shed 7 bases, J shed 10 bases, and the junction held 15 bases outside the gene matches. This CDR3 reads CASTSFGGTSGRGEQFF. The CDR3 nucleotides are TGTGCCAGTACCTCCTTCGGCGGGACTAGCGGGAGAGGGGAGCAGTTCTTC.

This rearrangement joins TRBV21-1 to TRBJ2-3; TRBD1 is taken as the D call from the table, unchecked against the DNA. TRBV21-1 is listed as a pseudogene. The CDR3 sequence is 17 residues long. Here the CDR3 reads CASSKFLGFSSTDTQYF. The CDR3 DNA follows: TGTGCCAGCAGCAAGTTTTTGGGCTTTTCTAGCACAGATACGCAGTATTTT.

This clone has only one observation. J is TRBJ2-7 and V is TRBV18; a weak D match, TRBD2 (5 bases). The V end was cut by 2 bases, the J end by 2 bases, with 10 bases between. Germline V gene sequence: CDR1 KGHSH, CDR2 LQKENI. CDR3 size: 14 residues. CDR3: CASSPTPGTYEQYF. DNA for the CDR3: TGTGCCAGCTCACCAACTCCGGGAACCTACGAGCAGTACTTC.

The V call is TRBV29-1, the J call TRBJ1-2; D is perhaps TRBD1 (6 bases). Looked up from germline, CDR1 is SQVTM and CDR2 is ANQGSEA. Trimming took 3 bases from V and 5 from J, leaving 10 bases between them. The CDR3 totals 12 residues. CDR3 sequence: CSVDDRNYGYTF. Here the CDR3 DNA reads TGCAGCGTTGACGACAGGAATTATGGCTACACCTTC. Combining the CDR3 with reference TRBV29-1 and TRBJ1-2 gives the whole variable domain SAVISQKPSRDICQRGTSLTIQCQVDSQVTMMFWYRQQPGQSLTLIATANQGSEATYESGFVIDKFPISRPNLTFSTLTVSNMSPEDSSIYLCSVDDRNYGYTFGSGTRLTVV.

This sequence joins TRBV5-4 and TRBJ2-7, with D unresolved. The CDR3 spans 14 residues. Germline V gene sequence: CDR1 SGHNT, CDR2 YYREEE (reference sequence). Trimming pared 4 bases from V and 5 bases from J, leaving 16 bases between. The CDR3 spells CASSRGVSKDEQYF. The CDR3, as DNA: TGTGCCAGCAGCCGAGGTGTTTCTAAGGACGAGCAGTACTTC.